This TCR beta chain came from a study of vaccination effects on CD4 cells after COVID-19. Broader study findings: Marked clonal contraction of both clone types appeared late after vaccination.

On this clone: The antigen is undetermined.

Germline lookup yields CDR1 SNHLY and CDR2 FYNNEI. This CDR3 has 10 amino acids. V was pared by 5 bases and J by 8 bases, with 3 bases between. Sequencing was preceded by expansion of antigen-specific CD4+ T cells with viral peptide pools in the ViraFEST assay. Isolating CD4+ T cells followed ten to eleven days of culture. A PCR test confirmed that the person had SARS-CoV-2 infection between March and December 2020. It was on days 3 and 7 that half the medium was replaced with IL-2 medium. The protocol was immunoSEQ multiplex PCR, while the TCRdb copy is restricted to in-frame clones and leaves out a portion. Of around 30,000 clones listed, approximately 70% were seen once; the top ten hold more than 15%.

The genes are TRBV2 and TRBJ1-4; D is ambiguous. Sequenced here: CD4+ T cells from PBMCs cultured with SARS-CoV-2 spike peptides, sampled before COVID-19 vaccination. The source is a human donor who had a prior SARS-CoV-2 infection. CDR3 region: CASSLEKLFF. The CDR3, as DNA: TGTGCCAGCAGTTTGGAAAAACTGTTTTTT.